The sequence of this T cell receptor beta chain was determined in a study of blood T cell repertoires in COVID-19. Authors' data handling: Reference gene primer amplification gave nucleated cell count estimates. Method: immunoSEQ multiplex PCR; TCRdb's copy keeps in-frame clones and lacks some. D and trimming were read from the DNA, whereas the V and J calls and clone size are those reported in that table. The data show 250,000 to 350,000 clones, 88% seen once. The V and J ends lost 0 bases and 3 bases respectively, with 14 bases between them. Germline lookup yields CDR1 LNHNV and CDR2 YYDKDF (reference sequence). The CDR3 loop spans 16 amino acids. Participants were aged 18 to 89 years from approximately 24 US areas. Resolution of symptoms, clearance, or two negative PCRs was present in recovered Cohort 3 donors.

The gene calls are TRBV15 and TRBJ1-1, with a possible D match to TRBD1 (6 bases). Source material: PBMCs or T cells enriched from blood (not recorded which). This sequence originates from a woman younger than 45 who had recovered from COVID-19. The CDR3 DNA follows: TGTGCCACCAGCAGAGAGATGGGGGCAGATGACACTGAAGCTTTCTTT. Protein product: CATSREMGADDTEAFF.